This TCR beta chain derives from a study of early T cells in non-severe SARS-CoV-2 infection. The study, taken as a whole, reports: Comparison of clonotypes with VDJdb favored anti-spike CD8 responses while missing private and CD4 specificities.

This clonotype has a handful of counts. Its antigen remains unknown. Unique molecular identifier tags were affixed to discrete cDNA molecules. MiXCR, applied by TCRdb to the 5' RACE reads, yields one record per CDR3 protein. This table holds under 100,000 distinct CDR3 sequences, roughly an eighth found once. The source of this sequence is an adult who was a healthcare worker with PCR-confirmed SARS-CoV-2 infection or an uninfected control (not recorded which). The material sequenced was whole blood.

The CDR3 bases are TGTGCCAGCAGTCCTCTCCCTTGGGGTGGCACGCAGTATTTT. It specifies CASSPLPWGGTQYF. The rearrangement uses TRBV27 and TRBJ2-3; D unresolved. Deletions cut 5 bases from V and 9 bases from J, with 18 bases between. Germline-derived CDR1 and CDR2 are MNHEY and SMNVEV (reference sequence). This CDR3 is built from 14 residues.